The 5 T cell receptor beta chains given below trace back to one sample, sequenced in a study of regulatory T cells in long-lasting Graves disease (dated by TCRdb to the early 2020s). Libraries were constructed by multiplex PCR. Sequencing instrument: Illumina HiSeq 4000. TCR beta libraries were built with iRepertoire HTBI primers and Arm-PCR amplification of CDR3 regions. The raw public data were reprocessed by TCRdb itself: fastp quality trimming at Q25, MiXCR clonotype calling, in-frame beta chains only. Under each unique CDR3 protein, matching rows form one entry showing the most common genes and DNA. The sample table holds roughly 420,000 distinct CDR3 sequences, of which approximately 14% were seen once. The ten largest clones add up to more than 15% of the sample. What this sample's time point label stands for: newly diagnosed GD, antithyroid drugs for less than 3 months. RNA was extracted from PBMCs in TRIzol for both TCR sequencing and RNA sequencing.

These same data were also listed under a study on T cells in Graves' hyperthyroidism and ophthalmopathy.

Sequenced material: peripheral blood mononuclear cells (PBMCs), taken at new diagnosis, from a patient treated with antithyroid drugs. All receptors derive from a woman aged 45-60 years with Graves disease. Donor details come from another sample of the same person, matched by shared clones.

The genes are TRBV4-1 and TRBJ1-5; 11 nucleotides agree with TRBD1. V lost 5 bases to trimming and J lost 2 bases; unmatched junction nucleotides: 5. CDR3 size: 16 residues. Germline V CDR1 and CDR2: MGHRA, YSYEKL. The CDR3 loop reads CASSAGQGAGNQPQHF. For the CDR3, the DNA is TGCGCCAGCAGCGCTGGACAGGGGGCGGGCAATCAGCCCCAGCATTTT.

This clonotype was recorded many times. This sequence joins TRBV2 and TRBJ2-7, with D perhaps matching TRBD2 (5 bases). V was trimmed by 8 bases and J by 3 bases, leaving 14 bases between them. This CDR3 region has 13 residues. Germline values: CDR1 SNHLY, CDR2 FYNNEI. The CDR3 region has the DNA TGTGCCAGCGGAGGTGGGGTCAACTACGAGCAGTACTTC. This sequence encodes CASGGGVNYEQYF. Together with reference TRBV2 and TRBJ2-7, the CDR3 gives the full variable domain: EPEVTQTPSHQVTQMGQEVILRCVPISNHLYFYWYRQILGQKVEFLVSFYNNEISEKSEIFDDQFSVERPDGSNFTLKIRSTKLEDSAMYFCASGGGVNYEQYFGPGTRLTVT.

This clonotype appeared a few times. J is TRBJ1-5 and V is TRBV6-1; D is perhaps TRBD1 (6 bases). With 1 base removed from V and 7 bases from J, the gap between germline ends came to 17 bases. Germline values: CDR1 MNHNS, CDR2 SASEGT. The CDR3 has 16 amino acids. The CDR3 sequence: CASSEEARGVGQPQHF. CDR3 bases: TGTGCCAGCAGTGAAGAAGCAAGGGGGGTCGGGCAGCCCCAGCATTTT.

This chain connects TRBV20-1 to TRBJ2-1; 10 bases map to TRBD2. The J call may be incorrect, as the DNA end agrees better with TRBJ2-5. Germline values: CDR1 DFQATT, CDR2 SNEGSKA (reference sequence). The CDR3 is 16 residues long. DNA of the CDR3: TGCAGTGCTAGCGATCCATCTAGCGGGAGATTAGAGACCCAGTACTTC. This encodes CSASDPSSGRLETQYF.

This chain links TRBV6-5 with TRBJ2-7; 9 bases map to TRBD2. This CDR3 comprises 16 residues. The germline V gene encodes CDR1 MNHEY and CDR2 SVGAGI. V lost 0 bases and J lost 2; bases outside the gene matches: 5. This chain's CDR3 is CASSYSFSGRTYEQYF. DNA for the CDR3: TGTGCCAGCAGTTACTCTTTCAGCGGGAGGACCTACGAGCAGTACTTC.